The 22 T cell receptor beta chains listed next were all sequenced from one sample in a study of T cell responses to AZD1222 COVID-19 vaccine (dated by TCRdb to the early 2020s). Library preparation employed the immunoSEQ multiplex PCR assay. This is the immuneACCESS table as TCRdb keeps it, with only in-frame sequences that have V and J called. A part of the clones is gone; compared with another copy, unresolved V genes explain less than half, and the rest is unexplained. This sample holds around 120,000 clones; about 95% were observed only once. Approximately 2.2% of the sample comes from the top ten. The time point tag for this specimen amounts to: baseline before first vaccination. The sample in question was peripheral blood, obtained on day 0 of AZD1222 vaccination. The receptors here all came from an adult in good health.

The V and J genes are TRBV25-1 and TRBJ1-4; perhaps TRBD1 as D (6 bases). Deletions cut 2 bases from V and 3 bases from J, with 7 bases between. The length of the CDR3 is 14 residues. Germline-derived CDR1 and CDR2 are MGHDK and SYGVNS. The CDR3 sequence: CASSERGANEKLFF. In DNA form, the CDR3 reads TGTGCCAGCAGTGAAAGGGGGGCTAATGAAAAACTGTTTTTT.

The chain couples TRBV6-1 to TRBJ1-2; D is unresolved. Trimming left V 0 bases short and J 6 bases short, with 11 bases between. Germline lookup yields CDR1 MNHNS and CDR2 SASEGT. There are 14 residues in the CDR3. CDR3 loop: CASSEAPGWNGYTF. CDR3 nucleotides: TGTGCCAGCAGTGAAGCCCCGGGGTGGAATGGCTACACCTTC.

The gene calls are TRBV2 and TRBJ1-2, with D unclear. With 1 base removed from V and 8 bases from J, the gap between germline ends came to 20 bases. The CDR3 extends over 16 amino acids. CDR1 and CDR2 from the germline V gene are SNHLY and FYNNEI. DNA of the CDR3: TGTGCCAGCAGTGAAGAATCGGCAGTAAGTCAAGTCGGCTACACCTTC. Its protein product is CASSEESAVSQVGYTF.

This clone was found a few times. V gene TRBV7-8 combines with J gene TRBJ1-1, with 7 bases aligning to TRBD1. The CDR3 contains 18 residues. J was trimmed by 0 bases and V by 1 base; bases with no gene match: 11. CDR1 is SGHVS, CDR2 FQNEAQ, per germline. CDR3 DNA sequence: TGTGCCAGCAGCTTAGTCAGCGCGACAGGGCCCATGAACACTGAAGCTTTCTTT. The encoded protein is CASSLVSATGPMNTEAFF.

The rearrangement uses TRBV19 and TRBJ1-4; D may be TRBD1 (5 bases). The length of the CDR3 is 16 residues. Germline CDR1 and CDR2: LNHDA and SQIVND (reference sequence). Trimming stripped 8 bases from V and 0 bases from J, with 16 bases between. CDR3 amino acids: CASGRLGDATNEKLFF. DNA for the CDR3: TGTGCCAGTGGGAGGTTAGGGGATGCAACTAATGAAAAACTGTTTTTT.

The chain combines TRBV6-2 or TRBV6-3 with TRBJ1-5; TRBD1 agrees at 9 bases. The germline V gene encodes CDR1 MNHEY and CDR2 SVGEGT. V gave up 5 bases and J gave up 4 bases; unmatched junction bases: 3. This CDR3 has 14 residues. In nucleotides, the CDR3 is TGTGCCAGCAGTGACGGACAGGGGAATCAGCCCCAGCATTTT. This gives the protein CASSDGQGNQPQHF.

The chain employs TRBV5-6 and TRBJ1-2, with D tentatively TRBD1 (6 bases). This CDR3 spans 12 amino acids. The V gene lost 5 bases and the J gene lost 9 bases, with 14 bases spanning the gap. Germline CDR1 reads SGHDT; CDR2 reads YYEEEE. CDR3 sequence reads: CASRFGGARYTF. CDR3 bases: TGTGCCAGCAGGTTTGGGGGGGCTCGCTACACCTTC.

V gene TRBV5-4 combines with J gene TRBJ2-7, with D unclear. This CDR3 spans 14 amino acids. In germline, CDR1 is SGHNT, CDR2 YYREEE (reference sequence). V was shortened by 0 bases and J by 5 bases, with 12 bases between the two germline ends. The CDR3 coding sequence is TGTGCCAGCAGCTTGGCCGCCAGGACGGACGAGCAGTACTTC. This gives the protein CASSLAARTDEQYF.

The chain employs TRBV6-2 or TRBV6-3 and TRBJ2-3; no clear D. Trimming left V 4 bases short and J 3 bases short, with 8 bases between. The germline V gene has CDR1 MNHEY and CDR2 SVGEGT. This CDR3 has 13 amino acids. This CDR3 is CASSLGRTDTQYF. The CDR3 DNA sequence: TGTGCCAGCAGTTTAGGAAGAACAGATACGCAGTATTTT.

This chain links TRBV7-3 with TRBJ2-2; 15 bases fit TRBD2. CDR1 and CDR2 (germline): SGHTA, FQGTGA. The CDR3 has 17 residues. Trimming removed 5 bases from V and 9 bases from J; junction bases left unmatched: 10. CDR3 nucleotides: TGTGCCAGCAGCCCCAGGGGACTAGCGGGAGGAGTCCGGGAGCTGTTTTTT. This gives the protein CASSPRGLAGGVRELFF.

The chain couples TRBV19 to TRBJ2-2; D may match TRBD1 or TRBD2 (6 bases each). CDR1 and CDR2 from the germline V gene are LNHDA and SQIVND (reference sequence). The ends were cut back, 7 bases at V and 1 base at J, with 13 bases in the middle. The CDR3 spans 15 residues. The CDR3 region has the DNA TGTGCCAGTATGGGGGGCTTCCTGAACACCGGGGAGCTGTTTTTT. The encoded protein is CASMGGFLNTGELFF.

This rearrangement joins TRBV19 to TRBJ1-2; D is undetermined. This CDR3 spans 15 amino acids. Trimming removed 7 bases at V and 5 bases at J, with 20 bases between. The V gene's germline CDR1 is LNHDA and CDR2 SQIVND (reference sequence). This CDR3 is CASTDDRAKIYGYTF. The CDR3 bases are TGTGCCAGTACCGACGACCGGGCCAAGATTTATGGCTACACCTTC.

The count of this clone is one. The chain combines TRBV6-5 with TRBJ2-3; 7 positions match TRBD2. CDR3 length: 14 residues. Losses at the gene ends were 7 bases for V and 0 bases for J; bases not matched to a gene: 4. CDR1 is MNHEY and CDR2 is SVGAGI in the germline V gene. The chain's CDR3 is CASKPGLSTDTQYF. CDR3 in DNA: TGTGCCAGCAAACCGGGACTAAGCACAGATACGCAGTATTTT.

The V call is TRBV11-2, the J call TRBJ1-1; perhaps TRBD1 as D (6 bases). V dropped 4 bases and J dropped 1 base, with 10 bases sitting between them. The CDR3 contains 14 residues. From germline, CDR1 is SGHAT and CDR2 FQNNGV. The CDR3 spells CASSSYRENTEAFF. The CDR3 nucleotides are TGTGCCAGCAGCTCTTACAGGGAGAACACTGAAGCTTTCTTT. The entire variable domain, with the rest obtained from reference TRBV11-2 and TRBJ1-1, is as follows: EAGVAQSPRYKIIEKRQSVAFWCNPISGHATLYWYQQILGQGPKLLIQFQNNGVVDDSQLPKDRFSAERLKGVDSTLKIQPAKLEDSAVYLCASSSYRENTEAFFGQGTRLTVV.

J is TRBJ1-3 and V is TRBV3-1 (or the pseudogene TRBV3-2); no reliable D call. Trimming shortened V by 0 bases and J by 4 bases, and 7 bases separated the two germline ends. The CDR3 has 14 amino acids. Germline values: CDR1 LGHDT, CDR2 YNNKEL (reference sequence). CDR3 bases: TGTGCCAGCAGCCAAGACGATGGAGGAAACACCATATATTTT. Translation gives CASSQDDGGNTIYF.

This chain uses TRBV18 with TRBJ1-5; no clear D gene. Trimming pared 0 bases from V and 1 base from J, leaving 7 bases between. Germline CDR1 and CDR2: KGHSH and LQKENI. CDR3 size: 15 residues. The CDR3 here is CASSPPPGSNQPQHF. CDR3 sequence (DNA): TGTGCCAGCTCACCACCCCCGGGCAGCAATCAGCCCCAGCATTTT.

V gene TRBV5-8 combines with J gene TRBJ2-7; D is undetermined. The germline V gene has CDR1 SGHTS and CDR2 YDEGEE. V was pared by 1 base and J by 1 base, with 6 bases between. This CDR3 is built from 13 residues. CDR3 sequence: CASSLRQSYEQYF. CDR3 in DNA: TGTGCCAGCAGCTTGCGGCAGTCCTACGAGCAGTACTTC.

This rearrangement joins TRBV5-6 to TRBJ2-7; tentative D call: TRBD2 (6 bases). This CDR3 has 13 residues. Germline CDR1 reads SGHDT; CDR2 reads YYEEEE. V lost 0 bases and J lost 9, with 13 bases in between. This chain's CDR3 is CASSLEPLARQYF. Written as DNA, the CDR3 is TGTGCCAGCAGCTTGGAACCACTAGCCCGGCAGTACTTC. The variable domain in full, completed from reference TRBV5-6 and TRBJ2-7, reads DAGVTQSPTHLIKTRGQQVTLRCSPKSGHDTVSWYQQALGQGPQFIFQYYEEEERQRGNFPDRFSGHQFPNYSSELNVNALLLGDSALYLCASSLEPLARQYFGPGTRLTVT.

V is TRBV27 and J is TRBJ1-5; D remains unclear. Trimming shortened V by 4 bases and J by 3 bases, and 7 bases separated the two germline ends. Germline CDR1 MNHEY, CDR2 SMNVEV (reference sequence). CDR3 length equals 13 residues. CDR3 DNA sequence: TGTGCCAGCAGTTCCACTTACAATCAGCCCCAGCATTTT. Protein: CASSSTYNQPQHF.

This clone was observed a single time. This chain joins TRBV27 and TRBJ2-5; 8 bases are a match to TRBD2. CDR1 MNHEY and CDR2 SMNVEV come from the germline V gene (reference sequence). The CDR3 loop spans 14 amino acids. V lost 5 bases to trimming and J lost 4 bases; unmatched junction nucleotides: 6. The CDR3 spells CASSPTAGVETQYF. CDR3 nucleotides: TGTGCCAGCAGTCCCACAGCGGGAGTAGAGACCCAGTACTTC.

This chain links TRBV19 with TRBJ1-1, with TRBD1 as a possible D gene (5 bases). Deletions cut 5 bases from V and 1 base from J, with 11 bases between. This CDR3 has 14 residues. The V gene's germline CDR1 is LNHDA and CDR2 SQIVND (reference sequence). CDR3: CASSGDLRNTEAFF. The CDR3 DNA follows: TGTGCCAGTAGTGGGGACCTAAGGAACACTGAAGCTTTCTTT.

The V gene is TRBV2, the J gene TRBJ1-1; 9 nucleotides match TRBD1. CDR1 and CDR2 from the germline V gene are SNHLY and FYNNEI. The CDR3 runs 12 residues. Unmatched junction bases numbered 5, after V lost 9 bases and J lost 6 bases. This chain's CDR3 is CARGTGLSEAFF. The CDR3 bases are TGTGCCAGGGGGACAGGGTTGTCTGAAGCTTTCTTT.